The entry below gives a single T cell receptor (beta chain) sequence along with its context. The germline V gene encodes CDR1 WNHNN and CDR2 SYGVQD (reference sequence). V was pared by 3 bases and J by 2 bases, with 14 bases between. The CDR3 extends over 15 amino acids. These data are taken from a study of cytomegalovirus exposure and HLA in healthy donors. The PCR had 60 Vbeta and 13 Jbeta primers. How the authors handled the data: Later, an analysis found about 83 million unique TCR beta chains, and 8.5 million to 12 million of these were shared. Some clones are missing from TCRdb's copy, which holds only in-frame ones; the method was immunoSEQ multiplex PCR. The D gene and trimming were derived from the DNA, and the V and J assignments and clone size from that table. This table has some 160,000 clones, 81% appearing once.

Sequenced sample: PBMCs. The source is a middle-aged man in good health and CMV-seropositive. The chain combines TRBV10-1 with TRBJ2-7; D not certain. CDR3 region: CASSDSRGRPYEQYF. The DNA for the CDR3 is TGCGCCAGCAGTGACTCGCGCGGCAGACCCTACGAGCAGTACTTC.